This TCR beta chain was identified in a study of T cells after yellow fever vaccination (dated by TCRdb to the late 2010s). Regarding the research as a whole: The SMART-Seq v4 Ultra Low Input RNA kit was used to prepare libraries from fractions with low cell numbers. Two healthy male donors, one aged 18 to 30 and one aged 30 to 40 years, made up the cohort. Blood was collected at multiple timepoints before and after primary and secondary immunization, and bulk PBMC replicates and cell subsets were isolated. To track T-cell clones before and after primary and booster YFV17D yellow fever vaccination, bulk TCR alpha and beta repertoires were sequenced longitudinally.

V is reduced by 4 bases and J by 0 bases, leaving a spacing of 10 bases between them. The germline V gene encodes CDR1 MNHEY and CDR2 SVGAGI. Including cysteine and phenylalanine, the CDR3 has 15 amino acids. Only CDR3 DNA remains: 45 bases, in frame from the first base. TCR cDNA was synthesized by 5'RACE template switching, which introduced a universal primer site and unique molecular identifiers. cDNA synthesis was primed from both the TCR alpha and TCR beta constant segments. Libraries were amplified in two PCR steps, with sample barcodes and sequencing adapters added in the second step. Sequencing of the libraries was done on either Illumina HiSeq 2500 (2x100 bp) or NovaSeq (2x150 bp). The published analysis was carried out like this. MIGEC handled demultiplexing of reads and collapsing into UMI consensus sequences, while MiXCR performed V(D)J alignment. Clonotypes responding to the vaccine were identified with edgeR on replicate PBMC samples, with the criteria of FDR below 0.01 and a log2 fold change above 5 up to day 15. Each bulk clonotype was labeled CD4 or CD8 based on which sequenced repertoire, CD4 or CD8, contained the clonotype at higher abundance. In TCRdb, the public reads were trimmed at Q25 with fastp and aligned with MiXCR, with productive beta chains retained. Entries are consolidated by CDR3 protein sequence, retaining the most common genes and DNA. The V and J calls follow TCRdb's processing rather than the paper's. This sample gives hundreds of thousands of distinct CDR3 sequences in total; roughly 8.6% of them show up just once. The ten largest make up roughly 18% of the sample.

Reading the label with the study, this specimen's treatment or condition is: live attenuated yellow fever vaccine strain. At each blood-draw timepoint, two biological replicates of bulk PBMCs were collected. PBMCs were isolated from peripheral blood using a standard Ficoll-Paque protocol. TriZol was used to extract RNA from bulk PBMCs, CD4 and CD8 fractions, and dextramer-positive and dextramer-negative fractions. The investigation overall reported the following: The secondary T-cell response was weaker than the primary response but faster, peaking on day 5 instead of day 15. Most clones expanded after primary vaccination (approximately 96% of CD4 and 88% of CD8) were re-detected after the booster, suggesting that broad memory maintenance occurred. The study included only two donors, which limits how far the findings can be generalized. Computational filtering was required because FACS-sorted repertoires could contain abundant contaminating clonotypes from the bulk population. A small fraction of clonotypes showed up in both the CD4 and CD8 compartments, probably as a result of convergent recombination.

Note on this clonotype: Its recognized antigen is unknown. Base qualities are not recorded, but no much larger clone differs from it by a single base.

The V and J genes are TRBV6-5 and TRBJ2-1; the D gene is not confidently resolved. Sequencing was performed on PBMCs, taken more than 40 days after the first yellow fever vaccination. This sequence originates from a man aged 18 to 30 who received the YFV17D yellow fever vaccine. The nucleotide sequence reads TGTGCCAGCAGTTCACAGCGTTCCTCCTACAATGAGCAGTTCTTC. The resulting protein is CASSSQRSSYNEQFF.